This TCR beta chain was recorded in a study of CD8 T cells in Susac syndrome (dated by TCRdb to the late 2010s). Concerning the study at large: Whether CD8+ T cell activation and differentiation in Susac syndrome was antigen driven was tested using repertoire sequencing. The study compared CD8+ T cell repertoire clonality among over ten healthy donors, around 14 Susac syndrome patients and 15 multiple sclerosis patients. The research as a whole found: The study acknowledged that relatively few individuals were included in the TCR sequencing and HLA analysis.

Peripheral blood CD8+ and CD4+ T cells from healthy donors, Susac syndrome patients and multiple sclerosis patients were profiled using high-throughput TCR beta sequencing. Healthy donors were included as age- and sex-matched controls. Bulk CD8+ and CD4+ T cells were purified by magnetic negative isolation, whereas CD8+ TEMRA cells were enriched by FACS. Blood was drawn into EDTA tubes, processed within 24 hours, and PBMCs were isolated by density gradient centrifugation. PBMCs intended for TCR sequencing were cryopreserved in liquid nitrogen and were subsequently thawed in a 37 degrees C water bath. A purity of at least 90% was achieved for sorted or isolated CD4+, CD8+ and CD8+ TEMRA cells. As for this clonotype: What antigen it recognizes has not been identified. No clone much larger than this one lies a single base away; base qualities are absent.

V sheds 2 bases and J sheds 0 bases, leaving 4 bases between their ends. The CDR1 and CDR2 encoded by the germline V gene are MGHDK and SYGVNS. From the cysteine through the phenylalanine, the CDR3 covers 13 amino acids. Here the CDR3 DNA is all that survives: 39 bases in frame from base 1. RNA was extracted using the RNeasy kit, and roughly 0.5 to 1 microgram was reverse transcribed with random hexamers. TCR beta CDR3 regions were amplified with the immunoSEQ multiplex PCR assay covering 54 Vbeta and 13 Jbeta segments. To correct PCR amplification bias, a synthetic template baseline was used for both primer optimization and computational correction. On the authors' methods: Reads were annotated to V, D and J genes per IMGT and analyzed with immunoSEQ Analyzer, keeping only productive sequences. To calculate clonality, Shannon entropy was normalized by log2 of the number of productive unique sequences and then subtracted from one. For each patient and control, public and private clones were evaluated within the 100 most prevalent clones. A clone was defined as Susac-specific if it was absent from the healthy and MS cohorts, from 950 to 1,300 published viral clones and from other ImmuneACCESS disease sequences. Clones were called with MiXCR by TCRdb after fastp trimmed the public reads at Q25, and only in-frame beta chains were retained. Merged by CDR3 protein, the rows form single entries marked with the most common genes and DNA. None of the V and J calls come from the authors' own analysis; TCRdb made them. Present in this sample are some 120,000 distinct CDR3 sequences, around 92% of which were seen just once. Roughly 0.11% of the sample comes from the top ten.

The receptor comes from a human donor in good health. The material sequenced was CD8+ T cells from PBMCs. The chain is made from TRBV25-1 and TRBJ1-1, with the D gene uncertain. DNA sequence: TGTGCCAGCAGTGAAGTCATGAACACTGAAGCTTTCTTT. Translated, it reads CASSEVMNTEAFF.